Presented here are 27 T cell receptor beta chains from one specimen sequenced in a study of blood T cell repertoires in COVID-19. Clones were sequenced by immunoSEQ multiplex PCR, and TCRdb holds only the in-frame ones, with some missing. The table includes a few hundred thousand clones, roughly 88% detected once. Specimen: PBMCs or T cells enriched from blood (not recorded which). All receptors derive from a woman in her forties or fifties who had recovered from COVID-19.

The chain joins TRBV7-3 to TRBJ2-2; TRBD2 matches at 11 bases. From germline, CDR1 is SGHTA and CDR2 FQGTGA. V dropped 4 bases and J dropped 5; count of bases not matched to a gene: 6. The CDR3 contains 16 residues. CDR3 DNA: TGTGCCAGCAGCTCCCTTAGCGGGAGGGGAACCGGGGAGCTGTTTTTT. Protein sequence: CASSSLSGRGTGELFF. Using reference TRBV7-3 and TRBJ2-2 for the parts outside the CDR3, the full variable domain is GAGVSQTPSNKVTEKGKYVELRCDPISGHTALYWYRQSLGQGPEFLIYFQGTGAADDSGLPNDRFFAVRPEGSVSTLKIQRTERGDSAVYLCASSSLSGRGTGELFFGEGSRLTVL.

This chain connects TRBV24-1 to TRBJ2-2; 11 bases are shared with TRBD1. This CDR3 is built from 18 residues. Germline V gene lookup returns CDR1 KGHDR and CDR2 SFDVKD. Trimming at V came to 2 bases and at J to 6 bases, leaving 10 bases not matched to a gene. The CDR3 DNA is TGTGCCACCAGTGATTCAGTAGGGGACAGGGGGTACTCCGGGGAGCTGTTTTTT. Its protein product is CATSDSVGDRGYSGELFF.

This clone was seen a few times. The chain recombines TRBV6-5 with TRBJ2-1, with D possibly TRBD1 on 5 matching bases. Germline V gene sequence: CDR1 MNHEY, CDR2 SVGAGI. The CDR3 runs to 11 residues. V was pared by 7 bases and J by 7 bases, with 8 bases between. In DNA form, the CDR3 reads TGTGCCAGCAATAGGGGTAATGAGCAGTTCTTC. This sequence encodes CASNRGNEQFF.

This rearrangement joins TRBV5-1 to TRBJ2-3; the D gene is possibly TRBD2 (6 bases). Germline CDR1 and CDR2: SGHRS and YFSETQ. The V end was cut by 2 bases, the J end by 2 bases, with 15 bases between. The CDR3 consists of 16 residues. This chain's CDR3 is CASSFLARVNTDTQYF. In DNA, the CDR3 is TGCGCCAGCAGCTTTCTAGCGCGGGTGAACACAGATACGCAGTATTTT.

The rearrangement uses TRBV2 and TRBJ1-4; the D gene is possibly TRBD1 (5 bases). The germline V gene has CDR1 SNHLY and CDR2 FYNNEI. Trimming left V 6 bases short and J 3 bases short, with 14 bases between. This CDR3 is 15 amino acids long. In DNA, the CDR3 is TGTGCCAGCAGCTACCCCAGGGTGGCTAATGAAAAACTGTTTTTT. This encodes CASSYPRVANEKLFF.

The V gene is TRBV7-9, the J gene TRBJ1-1, with a possible D match to TRBD1 (6 bases). Trimming stripped 5 bases from V and 5 bases from J, with 18 bases between. The CDR3 is 15 residues long. Germline V gives CDR1 SEHNR, CDR2 FQNEAQ (reference sequence). CDR3 sequence reads: CASSNRGRGSTEAFF. Written as DNA, the CDR3 is TGTGCCAGCAGCAATCGGGGCAGGGGTTCGACTGAAGCTTTCTTT.

The V and J genes are TRBV5-1 and TRBJ2-1, with D perhaps matching TRBD2 (5 bases). The V gene's germline CDR1 is SGHRS and CDR2 YFSETQ. V was clipped by 4 bases and J by 3 bases, with 14 bases between them. CDR3 length equals 15 residues. This CDR3 is CASSPEGSFYNEQFF. CDR3 in DNA: TGCGCCAGCAGCCCCGAGGGTAGCTTCTACAATGAGCAGTTCTTC. The complete variable domain, with remaining parts taken from reference TRBV5-1 and TRBJ2-1, reads KAGVTQTPRYLIKTRGQQVTLSCSPISGHRSVSWYQQTPGQGLQFLFEYFSETQRNKGNFPGRFSGRQFSNSRSEMNVSTLELGDSALYLCASSPEGSFYNEQFFGPGTRLTVL.

The chain carries TRBV7-3 and TRBJ2-3; the match to TRBD2 covers 12 bases. Per the germline V gene, CDR1 is SGHTA and CDR2 is FQGTGA. The V segment lost 5 bases and the J segment 5 bases; nucleotides outside the gene matches: 5. The CDR3 loop spans 15 amino acids. The DNA of the CDR3 is TGTGCCAGCAGCCAGACTAGCGGGAGACTAGATACGCAGTATTTT. Protein product: CASSQTSGRLDTQYF.

The V gene is TRBV15, the J gene TRBJ2-5, with D perhaps TRBD1 (6 bases). The CDR3 loop spans 15 amino acids. Germline assignment: CDR1 LNHNV and CDR2 YYDKDF (reference sequence). V was cut by 1 base and J by 1 base, with 10 bases left in between. CDR3 in amino acids: CATSRAGHLQETQYF. Here the CDR3 DNA reads TGTGCCACCAGCAGAGCGGGACACCTCCAAGAGACCCAGTACTTC.

This chain uses TRBV27 with TRBJ1-2; D unresolved. Germline V gives CDR1 MNHEY, CDR2 SMNVEV (reference sequence). This CDR3 is built from 14 residues. The V and J ends lost 5 bases and 1 base respectively, with 11 bases between them. The CDR3 DNA is TGTGCCAGCAGTCCCCCCGCGGGTAACTATGGCTACACCTTC. Residues: CASSPPAGNYGYTF.

The chain couples TRBV29-1 to TRBJ1-1; D might be TRBD1 (5 bases). Trimming pared 5 bases from V and 1 base from J, leaving 11 bases between. Germline V gene sequence: CDR1 SQVTM, CDR2 ANQGSEA. This CDR3 region has 13 residues. Here the CDR3 reads CSVSTDRNTEAFF. The CDR3 bases are TGCAGCGTTTCCACCGACAGGAACACTGAAGCTTTCTTT.

The J gene is TRBJ2-1, the V gene TRBV4-1; tentative D call: TRBD1 (6 bases). Trimming left V 0 bases short and J 7 bases short, with 13 bases between. This CDR3 has 15 amino acids. In germline, CDR1 is MGHRA, CDR2 YSYEKL. CDR3 nucleotide sequence: TGCGCCAGCAGCCAAGAAGACAGGCCGGGTAATGAGCAGTTCTTC. Its translation is CASSQEDRPGNEQFF.

The V and J genes are TRBV18 and TRBJ1-2; 8 nucleotides agree with TRBD1. CDR1 is KGHSH, CDR2 LQKENI, per germline. CDR3 length: 15 amino acids. V dropped 6 bases and J dropped 3; count of bases not matched to a gene: 9. In DNA form, the CDR3 reads TGTGCCAGCTCCCAAAGAGGGGGACAGGACTATGGCTACACCTTC. Translating it yields CASSQRGGQDYGYTF.

The chain is built from TRBV15 and TRBJ2-1; D uncertain. Trimming removed 0 bases at V and 5 bases at J, with 8 bases between. The germline V gene has CDR1 LNHNV and CDR2 YYDKDF (reference sequence). CDR3 length: 14 amino acids. CDR3 DNA: TGTGCCACCAGCAGAGACGGTAATGACAATGAGCAGTTCTTC. Encoded protein: CATSRDGNDNEQFF.

This sequence joins TRBV30 and TRBJ2-3; D ambiguous. Trimming pared 0 bases from V and 0 bases from J, leaving 7 bases between. This CDR3 comprises 14 residues. Germline values: CDR1 GTSNPN, CDR2 SVGIG (reference sequence). The CDR3 loop is CAWSVLGSTDTQYF. The CDR3 coding sequence is TGTGCCTGGAGTGTACTCGGGAGCACAGATACGCAGTATTTT. Complete variable domain (other parts from reference TRBV30 and TRBJ2-3): SQTIHQWPATLVQPVGSPLSLECTVEGTSNPNLYWYRQAAGRGLQLLFYSVGIGQISSEVPQNLSASRPQDRQFILSSKKLLLSDSGFYLCAWSVLGSTDTQYFGPGTRLTVL.

V gene TRBV4-1 combines with J gene TRBJ1-4; 10 bases map to TRBD1. Germline assignment: CDR1 MGHRA and CDR2 YSYEKL. V dropped 4 bases and J dropped 8; count of bases not matched to a gene: 7. The CDR3 loop spans 15 amino acids. DNA of the CDR3: TGCGCCAGCAGCCGAGGGACAGGGGAGGGGGAAAAACTGTTTTTT. Translation: CASSRGTGEGEKLFF.

CDR3 region: CASSLRTSVDTQYF. The CDR3, as DNA: TGTGCCAGCAGTCTTCGGACTAGCGTAGATACGCAGTATTTT. The J gene is TRBJ2-3, the V gene TRBV25-1; 9 nucleotides align to TRBD2. The CDR3 sequence is 14 residues long. The V and J ends lost 5 bases and 5 bases, in that order; junction bases with no gene match: 5. Germline assignment: CDR1 MGHDK and CDR2 SYGVNS.

The J gene is TRBJ1-5, the V gene TRBV5-8; perhaps TRBD1 as D (6 bases). Per germline, CDR1 SGHTS and CDR2 YDEGEE. Trimming stripped 2 bases from V and 3 bases from J, with 18 bases between. CDR3 length: 17 amino acids. CDR3 DNA: TGTGCCAGCAGCTTCCACACATTTAACAGGGCCAATCAGCCCCAGCATTTT. It codes for CASSFHTFNRANQPQHF.

The chain has TRBV4-1 and TRBJ2-1; D unclear. Germline CDR1 is MGHRA and CDR2 is YSYEKL. The CDR3 has 13 amino acids. With 1 base removed from V and 7 bases from J, the gap between germline ends came to 8 bases. This CDR3 reads CASSQGWLNEQFF. The CDR3, as DNA: TGCGCCAGCAGCCAAGGGTGGCTTAATGAGCAGTTCTTC.

The chain combines TRBV6-5 with TRBJ1-2; TRBD1 matches 9 bases. Trimming cost V 6 bases and J 8 bases; bases outside gene matches: 7. This CDR3 has 13 residues. CDR1 MNHEY and CDR2 SVGAGI come from the germline V gene. The CDR3 DNA reads as TGTGCCAGCAGGACGGGACAGGGTGCGGGCTACACCTTC. Protein sequence: CASRTGQGAGYTF.

This clone appeared a single time. The chain carries TRBV11-2 and TRBJ2-1, with TRBD2 matching 7 bases. With V trimmed by 2 bases and J by 2 bases, 3 bases remained unmatched. Germline CDR1 reads SGHAT; CDR2 reads FQNNGV. The CDR3 extends over 15 amino acids. The CDR3 region is CASSLPGTTYNEQFF. The DNA for the CDR3 is TGTGCCAGCAGCTTACCTGGGACTACCTACAATGAGCAGTTCTTC.

The gene calls are TRBV28 and TRBJ1-4, with D possibly being TRBD1 (6 bases). In germline, CDR1 is MDHEN, CDR2 SYDVKM. V shed 4 bases and J shed 8 bases, with 23 bases lying between them. The CDR3 loop spans 17 amino acids. The CDR3 region is CASSSPAYREIREKLFF. Here the CDR3 DNA reads TGTGCCAGCAGTTCCCCCGCTTACAGGGAGATACGGGAAAAACTGTTTTTT. Variable domain in full (rest from reference TRBV28 and TRBJ1-4): DVKVTQSSRYLVKRTGEKVFLECVQDMDHENMFWYRQDPGLGLRLIYFSYDVKMKEKGDIPEGYSVSREKKERFSLILESASTNQTSMYLCASSSPAYREIREKLFFGSGTQLSVL.

This clone has just a few counts. The rearrangement uses TRBV14 and TRBJ2-7; a possible D gene is TRBD2 (6 bases). Germline lookup yields CDR1 SGHDN and CDR2 FVKESK. The CDR3 length is 14 residues. V was shortened by 4 bases and J by 3 bases, with 13 bases between the two germline ends. In nucleotides, the CDR3 is TGTGCCAGCAGCCCCCGGGCGGGGCGCTACGAGCAGTACTTC. Its protein product is CASSPRAGRYEQYF. The entire variable domain, with the rest obtained from reference TRBV14 and TRBJ2-7, is as follows: EAGVTQFPSHSVIEKGQTVTLRCDPISGHDNLYWYRRVMGKEIKFLLHFVKESKQDESGMPNNRFLAERTGGTYSTLKVQPAELEDSGVYFCASSPRAGRYEQYFGPGTRLTVT.

This chain links TRBV20-1 with TRBJ2-1, with D unclear. Trimming pared 0 bases from V and 9 bases from J, leaving 3 bases between. Germline V CDR1 and CDR2: DFQATT, SNEGSKA (reference sequence). The CDR3 length is 10 residues. CDR3 amino acids: CSARDREQFF. The CDR3 nucleotides read TGCAGTGCTAGAGATCGTGAGCAGTTCTTC.

This CDR3 is CASSQRPGDGYTF. DNA of the CDR3: TGTGCCAGCAGCCAAAGGCCGGGGGATGGCTACACCTTC. V gene TRBV3-1 (or the pseudogene TRBV3-2) combines with J gene TRBJ1-2; D might be TRBD1 (5 bases). The CDR3 totals 13 residues. Trimming pared 2 bases from V and 6 bases from J, leaving 10 bases between. Germline lookup yields CDR1 LGHDT and CDR2 YNNKEL (reference sequence).

Details on this clone: Other DNA variants within this sample encode the same CDR3. V and J are TRBV7-9 and TRBJ2-3, with a tentative D call TRBD1 (5 bases). Per germline, CDR1 SEHNR and CDR2 FQNEAQ (reference sequence). This CDR3 is 15 amino acids long. Trimming stripped 5 bases from V and 0 bases from J, with 12 bases between. The CDR3 reads CASSPPGISTDTQYF. CDR3 nucleotides: TGTGCCAGCAGCCCTCCAGGGATTAGCACAGATACGCAGTATTTT. Based on the CDR3 plus reference TRBV7-9 and TRBJ2-3, the full variable domain is DTGVSQNPRHKITKRGQNVTFRCDPISEHNRLYWYRQTLGQGPEFLTYFQNEAQLEKSRLLSDRFSAERPKGSFSTLEIQRTEQGDSAMYLCASSPPGISTDTQYFGPGTRLTVL.

The chain couples TRBV6-4 to TRBJ2-3, with D possibly being TRBD2 (6 bases). Trimming stripped 3 bases from V and 1 base from J, with 8 bases between. Germline V gene data show CDR1 as MRHNA and CDR2 as SNTAGT. The CDR3 sequence is 14 residues long. The CDR3 is CASSDGGGTDTQYF. Here the CDR3 DNA reads TGTGCCAGCAGTGATGGAGGGGGCACAGATACGCAGTATTTT.